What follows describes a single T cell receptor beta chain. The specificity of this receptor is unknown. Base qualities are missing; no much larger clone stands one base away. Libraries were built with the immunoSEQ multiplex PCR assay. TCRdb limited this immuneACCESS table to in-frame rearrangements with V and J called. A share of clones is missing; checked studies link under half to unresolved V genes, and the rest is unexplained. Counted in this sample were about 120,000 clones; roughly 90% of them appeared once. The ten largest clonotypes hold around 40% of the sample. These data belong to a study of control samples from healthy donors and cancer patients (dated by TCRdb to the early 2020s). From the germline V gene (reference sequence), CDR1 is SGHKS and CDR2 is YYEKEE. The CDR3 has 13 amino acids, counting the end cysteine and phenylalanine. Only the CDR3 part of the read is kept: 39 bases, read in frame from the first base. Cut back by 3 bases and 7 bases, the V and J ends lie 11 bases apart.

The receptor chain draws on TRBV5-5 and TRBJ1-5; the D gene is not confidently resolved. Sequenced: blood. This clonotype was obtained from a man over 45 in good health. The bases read TGTGCCAGCAGCTGGGCGCAGGACCAGCCCCAGCATTTT. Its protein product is CASSWAQDQPQHF.